Below are 15 T cell receptor beta chains sequenced from a single sample in a study of molecular identifiers for immune sequencing clone quantification (dated by TCRdb to 2016 to 2019). The library was produced with PCR. Sequenced on an Illumina HiSeq 4000. TCRdb reprocessing: public reads trimmed at Q25 with fastp, clones called with MiXCR, in-frame beta chains kept. Every distinct CDR3 protein forms one entry, paired with its most common genes and DNA. The table for this sample lists 550,000 to 750,000 distinct CDR3 sequences; about 20% of them were counted only once. Roughly 0.85% of the sample is held by the ten biggest clonotypes. Sample: naive CD8+ T cells from blood, with Jurkat cell RNA spiked in. Sample cell subset or site, as interpreted from the label and publication: FACS-sorted CD8+CD4-CCR7+CD45RA+ naive T cells. The receptors here all came from a human donor in good health. Some libraries in this study had Jurkat cell RNA spiked in.

This clonotype was counted ten times or more. This chain connects TRBV11-2 to TRBJ1-4, with no clear D. Germline-derived CDR1 and CDR2 are SGHAT and FQNNGV. The CDR3 runs 15 residues. The V end lost 5 bases, the J end lost 4 bases, and 14 bases lay between the germline ends. CDR3 nucleotides: TGTGCCAGCAGCGGAGAGGCAGGATATAATGAAAAACTGTTTTTT. Translation: CASSGEAGYNEKLFF.

This clonotype was found many times. The rearrangement joins TRBV7-9 to TRBJ2-3; a possible D gene is TRBD2 (6 bases). The V gene's germline CDR1 is SEHNR and CDR2 FQNEAQ (reference sequence). The V and J ends lost 1 base and 0 bases respectively, with 11 bases between them. There are 16 residues in the CDR3. The CDR3 nucleotides read TGTGCCAGCAGCTTAGAGGGTAGCGGTAGCACAGATACGCAGTATTTT. Translation: CASSLEGSGSTDTQYF.

In its sample, this clonotype was seen many times. This rearrangement joins TRBV7-6 to TRBJ2-5; D gene uncertain. V lost 4 bases and J lost 3, with 9 bases in between. The CDR3 has 13 residues. The germline V gene encodes CDR1 SGHVS and CDR2 FNYEAQ. The CDR3 nucleotides are TGTGCCAGCAGCTCCGGTGCGAAAGAGACCCAGTACTTC. It translates to CASSSGAKETQYF.

Only a few counts were recorded for this clonotype. This chain connects TRBV28 to TRBJ1-1, with D tentatively TRBD1 (6 bases). Germline V gives CDR1 MDHEN, CDR2 SYDVKM. V lost 2 bases to trimming and J lost 1 base, with 20 bases between them. This CDR3 region has 18 residues. Here the CDR3 DNA reads TGTGCCAGCAGTTTAATTGGTGGGACACAAGACAAGAACACTGAAGCTTTCTTT. Its protein product is CASSLIGGTQDKNTEAFF.

The table lists this clonotype with a few counts. The V and J genes are TRBV20-1 and TRBJ2-5; 12 bases line up with TRBD2. This CDR3 has 18 residues. J gave up 5 bases and V 3 bases, and 16 bases lay outside the gene matches. Germline assignment: CDR1 DFQATT and CDR2 SNEGSKA (reference sequence). DNA for the CDR3: TGCAGTGCTAGTGGACTAGCGGGACAGGTCTTCCGGGTGGAGACCCAGTACTTC. Encoded protein: CSASGLAGQVFRVETQYF.

This clonotype has at least ten counts. The genes are TRBV6-2 or TRBV6-3 and TRBJ2-1; the D is unclear. Trimming removed 2 bases from V and 4 bases from J, with 18 bases in between. CDR1 is MNHEY and CDR2 is SVGEGT in the germline V gene. The CDR3 runs 17 residues. CDR3 nucleotide sequence: TGTGCCAGCAGTTACCTTGCCGTTGTTCCTGGTTACAATGAGCAGTTCTTC. This codes for CASSYLAVVPGYNEQFF.

This clonotype was observed at least ten times. The chain is built from TRBV3-1 and TRBJ2-7, with 8 bases matching TRBD2. J was trimmed by 3 bases and V by 4 bases; bases with no gene match: 8. The CDR3 covers 15 residues. Germline V gene data show CDR1 as LGHDT and CDR2 as YNNKEL (reference sequence). The CDR3 reads CASSPIAGSNYEQYF. The CDR3 DNA reads as TGTGCCAGCAGCCCGATAGCGGGATCCAACTACGAGCAGTACTTC.

Worth noting for this clonotype: Since a much larger clone is just one base distant, this may be a read error. The V and J genes are TRBV21-1 and TRBJ2-7. TRBV21-1 is flagged as a pseudogene. The CDR3 is 13 residues long. DNA for the CDR3: TGTGCCAGCAGCGCAAAACAACAGAAGGAGCAGTACTTC. Amino acids: CASSAKQQKEQYF.

This clonotype was picked up many times. The chain couples TRBV27 to TRBJ1-5; 7 positions match TRBD1. J was trimmed by 6 bases and V by 5 bases; bases with no gene match: 4. CDR1 MNHEY and CDR2 SMNVEV come from the germline V gene (reference sequence). The CDR3 runs to 13 residues. The CDR3 reads CASSPQGSQPQHF. The DNA of the CDR3 is TGTGCCAGCAGTCCACAGGGGAGTCAGCCCCAGCATTTT.

Ten or more counts support this clonotype. The chain links TRBV4-3 to TRBJ2-3, with D tentatively TRBD2 (6 bases). V lost 1 base, J lost 1 base, and 18 bases lay in between. The length of the CDR3 is 18 residues. Per germline, CDR1 LGHNA and CDR2 YSLEER. This chain's CDR3 is CASSQVRLRDSRTDTQYF. Written as DNA, the CDR3 is TGCGCCAGCAGCCAAGTTCGGCTACGGGACTCTCGCACAGATACGCAGTATTTT.

This chain connects TRBV20-1 to TRBJ1-2; TRBD1 agrees at 7 bases. The germline V gene has CDR1 DFQATT and CDR2 SNEGSKA (reference sequence). The CDR3 extends over 18 amino acids. V lost 1 base, J lost 3 bases, and 17 bases stayed unmatched. CDR3 in DNA: TGCAGTGCTAGAGGGGGGTCGGGGCAGGGGGTCGAGGACTATGGCTACACCTTC. Translation: CSARGGSGQGVEDYGYTF.

This clonotype was counted at least ten times. The chain has TRBV19 and TRBJ2-7; maybe TRBD1 (5 bases). This CDR3 comprises 15 residues. In germline, CDR1 is LNHDA, CDR2 SQIVND (reference sequence). The ends were cut back, 1 base at V and 3 bases at J, with 13 bases in the middle. The CDR3 region is CASSIVQGGDYEQYF. In nucleotides, the CDR3 is TGTGCCAGTAGTATAGTTCAGGGTGGTGACTACGAGCAGTACTTC.

The chain employs TRBV7-3 and TRBJ2-3; D is perhaps TRBD1 (6 bases). The germline V gene encodes CDR1 SGHTA and CDR2 FQGTGA. V lost 2 bases to trimming and J lost 0 bases, with 18 bases between them. This CDR3 spans 18 amino acids. CDR3 bases: TGTGCCAGCAGCTTAGGCTCATTGTGGCAGGGGAGCACAGATACGCAGTATTTT. Translation gives CASSLGSLWQGSTDTQYF.

This clonotype turned up a few times. The chain employs TRBV7-9 and TRBJ2-7, with 11 bases aligning to TRBD1. The CDR3 sequence is 15 residues long. The germline V gene has CDR1 SEHNR and CDR2 FQNEAQ (reference sequence). V lost 5 bases, J lost 6 bases, and 9 bases stayed unmatched. CDR3 loop: CASSPGQGALLEQYF. The CDR3 DNA reads as TGTGCCAGCAGCCCCGGACAGGGGGCGCTTCTCGAGCAGTACTTC. The full variable domain, completed using reference TRBV7-9 and TRBJ2-7, is DTGVSQNPRHKITKRGQNVTFRCDPISEHNRLYWYRQTLGQGPEFLTYFQNEAQLEKSRLLSDRFSAERPKGSFSTLEIQRTEQGDSAMYLCASSPGQGALLEQYFGPGTRLTVT.

This clonotype has ten or more counts. This rearrangement joins TRBV6-5 to TRBJ2-3, with D tentatively TRBD2 (5 bases). The CDR3 is made up of 15 amino acids. Trimming took 4 bases from V and 2 from J, leaving 13 bases between them. Germline lookup yields CDR1 MNHEY and CDR2 SVGAGI. This chain's CDR3 is CASSFGGHLTDTQYF. The CDR3 nucleotides read TGTGCCAGCAGTTTCGGCGGGCACCTCACAGATACGCAGTATTTT.